This TCR beta chain came from a study of T cells in tumors after PD-1 blockade. Study context: Excluded were patients with checkpoint blockade, immunosuppressants, or radiotherapy or other anti-cancer therapy within 4 weeks.

Study observations and caveats: Some novel exhausted tumor clones appeared in pre-treatment blood, suggesting peripheral recruitment.

With respect to this clone: The antigen is not known.

Profiled with immunoSEQ multiplex PCR; TCRdb holds only in-frame clones, not every one. The sample has tens of thousands of clones, about four fifths seen once; the top ten hold around 17%. The sequenced sample was PBMCs, obtained before anti-PD-1 treatment. The clonotype was recovered from a human donor with basal cell carcinoma.

The CDR3 coding sequence is TGTGCCAGCAGACCCCAGGGGGGTAGGTACGAGCAGTACTTC. It translates to CASRPQGGRYEQYF. The chain carries TRBV28 and TRBJ2-7; possibly TRBD1 for D (7 bases). Trimming cost V 6 bases and J 4 bases, with 16 bases left between them. The V gene's germline CDR1 is MDHEN and CDR2 SYDVKM. This CDR3 region has 14 residues.